The 21 T cell receptor beta chains below come from one sample, sequenced in a study of cytomegalovirus exposure and HLA in healthy donors. Amplification used 60 Vbeta primers and 13 Jbeta primers. Clones were read by immunoSEQ multiplex PCR, and TCRdb kept only the in-frame ones, dropping some. The sample yields 90,000 or so clones, just under 70% seen once. The sequenced sample consisted of PBMCs. The receptors come from a man aged 45-65 years in good health and CMV-seronegative.

This clone was observed a handful of times. V usage is TRBV30 and J usage is TRBJ2-5, with no clear D. Germline loops: CDR1 GTSNPN, CDR2 SVGIG (reference sequence). The CDR3 is 13 amino acids. Trimming left V 5 bases short and J 4 bases short, with 14 bases between. The CDR3 loop is CAWQVPARETQYF. CDR3 sequence (DNA): TGTGCCTGGCAGGTCCCAGCTCGAGAGACCCAGTACTTC.

V gene TRBV28 combines with J gene TRBJ1-1, with 7 bases aligning to TRBD1. Germline assignment: CDR1 MDHEN and CDR2 SYDVKM. V gave up 6 bases and J gave up 4 bases; unmatched junction bases: 5. The CDR3 is made up of 13 amino acids. CDR3 residues: CASRRQGLTEAFF. The CDR3 nucleotides read TGTGCCAGCAGGAGACAGGGCCTCACTGAAGCTTTCTTT.

The V and J genes are TRBV27 and TRBJ2-7; no clear D. V was shortened by 8 bases and J by 2 bases, with 10 bases between the two germline ends. CDR3 length: 12 amino acids. Germline CDR1 is MNHEY and CDR2 is SMNVEV (reference sequence). CDR3 sequence: CASGRKPYEQYF. The CDR3 nucleotides read TGTGCCAGCGGCAGGAAACCCTACGAGCAGTACTTC.

The chain combines TRBV14 with TRBJ2-1, with D tentatively TRBD2 (6 bases). Deletions cut 5 bases from V and 6 bases from J, with 20 bases between. The CDR3 length is 16 residues. Germline V gene sequence: CDR1 SGHDN, CDR2 FVKESK. CDR3 sequence reads: CASSSWRASVVNEQFF. DNA of the CDR3: TGTGCCAGCAGCTCCTGGCGAGCTAGCGTAGTCAATGAGCAGTTCTTC.

This sequence joins TRBV19 and TRBJ1-1; 8 bases are a match to TRBD1. J lost 5 bases, V lost 7 bases, and 9 bases had no gene match. The CDR3 spans 14 residues. Germline CDR1 LNHDA, CDR2 SQIVND (reference sequence). This chain's CDR3 is CASTSDRGSTEAFF. CDR3 DNA sequence: TGTGCCAGTACCTCAGACAGGGGATCTACTGAAGCTTTCTTT.

The chain employs TRBV6-5 and TRBJ2-7; 7 bases line up with TRBD2. Germline V CDR1 and CDR2: MNHEY, SVGAGI. V was pared by 4 bases and J by 2 bases, with 2 bases of the junction left unmatched. The CDR3 is made up of 13 amino acids. The CDR3 bases are TGTGCCAGCAGTTCGGGGGGAACCTACGAGCAGTACTTC. The encoded protein is CASSSGGTYEQYF.

The genes are TRBV7-2 and TRBJ2-1, with 7 bases aligning to TRBD1. V trimming: 5 bases; J trimming: 7 bases; junction bases outside the gene matches: 8. Looked up from germline, CDR1 is SGHTA and CDR2 is FQGNSA. There are 14 residues in the CDR3. The CDR3 bases are TGTGCCAGCAGCCGCGACAGGGCGGAAAATGAGCAGTTCTTC. The encoded protein is CASSRDRAENEQFF.

This clone was seen more than once but under ten times. V is TRBV18 and J is TRBJ2-1; TRBD1 matches at 9 bases. Germline-derived CDR1 and CDR2 are KGHSH and LQKENI. With 2 bases clipped from V and 0 bases from J, the junction kept 2 bases outside the gene matches. The CDR3 has 16 residues. CDR3 sequence: CASSPDRGSSYNEQFF. The CDR3 nucleotides are TGTGCCAGCTCACCAGACAGGGGGAGCTCCTACAATGAGCAGTTCTTC.

J is TRBJ1-2 and V is TRBV29-1; D is perhaps TRBD1 (5 bases). With 3 bases removed from V and 3 bases from J, the gap between germline ends came to 11 bases. The CDR3 contains 13 residues. Germline V gives CDR1 SQVTM, CDR2 ANQGSEA. CDR3 sequence (DNA): TGCAGCGTTGATTCGGACATAGACTATGGCTACACCTTC. Its translation is CSVDSDIDYGYTF.

The chain couples TRBV30 to TRBJ2-3; the match to TRBD2 covers 11 bases. The length of the CDR3 is 14 residues. CDR1 and CDR2 from the germline V gene are GTSNPN and SVGIG (reference sequence). Germline trimming cut 2 bases from V and 4 bases from J; bases unmatched to any gene: 2. CDR3 amino acids: CAWSLAGGADTQYF. CDR3 DNA: TGTGCCTGGAGTCTAGCGGGAGGCGCAGATACGCAGTATTTT.

This sequence joins TRBV23-1 and TRBJ1-4; D gene uncertain. TRBV23-1 qualifies as an ORF whose function is uncertain. The CDR3 is made up of 16 amino acids. With 7 bases removed from V and 4 bases from J, the gap between germline ends came to 19 bases. The CDR3 is CASTRGLLPHNEKLFF. In DNA, the CDR3 is TGCGCCAGCACCAGAGGACTCCTTCCCCATAATGAAAAACTGTTTTTT.

This chain joins TRBV7-8 and TRBJ1-2, with 7 bases aligning to TRBD1. The CDR3 runs 15 residues. The germline CDR1 and CDR2 sequences are SGHVS and FQNEAQ. With V trimmed by 4 bases and J by 1 base, 6 bases remained unmatched. CDR3 sequence reads: CASSSGTDLNYGYTF. The CDR3 bases are TGTGCCAGCAGCTCCGGGACAGACCTTAACTATGGCTACACCTTC. Combining the CDR3 with reference TRBV7-8 and TRBJ1-2 gives the whole variable domain GAGVSQSPRYKVAKRGQDVALRCDPISGHVSLFWYQQALGQGPEFLTYFQNEAQLDKSGLPSDRFFAERPEGSVSTLKIQRTQQEDSAVYLCASSSGTDLNYGYTFGSGTRLTVV.

The J gene is TRBJ2-5, the V gene TRBV25-1, with 12 bases matching TRBD1. With V trimmed by 4 bases and J by 3 bases, 9 bases remained unmatched. The germline V gene has CDR1 MGHDK and CDR2 SYGVNS. The CDR3 contains 17 residues. CDR3 sequence reads: CASSARPGTGGKETQYF. The CDR3 nucleotides are TGTGCCAGCAGTGCCCGGCCCGGGACAGGGGGCAAAGAGACCCAGTACTTC.

V is TRBV28 and J is TRBJ2-2; the D gene is possibly TRBD2 (5 bases). The CDR3 sequence is 16 residues long. CDR1 is MDHEN and CDR2 is SYDVKM in the germline V gene. V lost 6 bases and J 3 bases, leaving 17 bases between the germline ends. In nucleotides, the CDR3 is TGTGCCAGCAGAGTCTCGGGAATTGGGGACACCGGGGAGCTGTTTTTT. Protein product: CASRVSGIGDTGELFF.

The chain recombines TRBV9 with TRBJ2-7, with D perhaps TRBD1 (6 bases). Trimming cost V 0 bases and J 2 bases, with 12 bases left between them. The germline V gene encodes CDR1 SGDLS and CDR2 YYNGEE. This CDR3 is built from 15 residues. The CDR3 nucleotides are TGTGCCAGCAGCGTAGGGGACACCACGACCTACGAGCAGTACTTC. Its protein is CASSVGDTTTYEQYF.

This clone has a single count. The CDR3 DNA sequence: TGTGCCAGCTCACCGGGGGGGCATGACACTGAAGCTTTCTTT. The encoded protein is CASSPGGHDTEAFF. The V and J genes are TRBV18 and TRBJ1-1, with a tentative D call TRBD1 (6 bases). There are 14 residues in the CDR3. Germline V CDR1 and CDR2: KGHSH, LQKENI. Between the trimmed V and J ends, which lost 3 bases and 3 bases, there was a span of 11 bases.

V and J are TRBV9 and TRBJ1-6, with 9 bases matching TRBD1. The length of the CDR3 is 16 residues. The V and J ends lost 3 bases and 5 bases, in that order; junction bases with no gene match: 6. The germline V gene has CDR1 SGDLS and CDR2 YYNGEE. The CDR3 nucleotides read TGTGCCAGCAGCGCGGGGACAGGGTATAATAATTCACCCCTCCACTTT. Translated, it gives CASSAGTGYNNSPLHF.

The CDR3 region has the DNA TGTGCCAGCAGCGTAGTCCCTGTTGGGAGGGCCTCTGGAAACACCATATATTTT. This encodes CASSVVPVGRASGNTIYF. The genes are TRBV9 and TRBJ1-3, with unresolved D. Germline V gene lookup returns CDR1 SGDLS and CDR2 YYNGEE. The CDR3 is 18 residues long. V dropped 0 bases and J dropped 0 bases, with 16 bases sitting between them.

This sequence joins TRBV4-2 and TRBJ2-7, with 11 positions matching TRBD1. Germline loops: CDR1 LGHNA, CDR2 YNFKEQ. Losses at the gene ends were 0 bases for V and 3 bases for J; bases not matched to a gene: 4. The length of the CDR3 is 16 residues. CDR3 nucleotides: TGTGCCAGCAGCCAAGATAAAGGGACAGGGGGCTACGAGCAGTACTTC. Amino acid sequence: CASSQDKGTGGYEQYF.

The chain links TRBV7-8 to TRBJ1-6, with TRBD1 identical over 10 bases. CDR3 length: 18 residues. Per the germline V gene, CDR1 is SGHVS and CDR2 is FQNEAQ. V shed 0 bases, J shed 6 bases, and the junction held 8 bases outside the gene matches. Here the CDR3 DNA reads TGTGCCAGCAGCTTAGCGGGGGGGACAGGGGCTATTAATTCACCCCTCCACTTT. Its translation is CASSLAGGTGAINSPLHF.

The CDR3 DNA reads as TGCGCCAGCAGCCGCTTTGGGCCCCAGAACATTCAGTACTTC. It codes for CASSRFGPQNIQYF. The gene calls are TRBV5-1 and TRBJ2-4; D remains unclear. The CDR3 length is 14 residues. V was shortened by 4 bases and J by 7 bases, with 15 bases between the two germline ends. Germline CDR1 and CDR2: SGHRS and YFSETQ.